This record concerns one T cell receptor beta chain sequence. In the original workflow: Researchers report that nucleated cell counts were estimated from reference gene primer amplification. The data were produced by immunoSEQ multiplex PCR, yet TCRdb's version contains in-frame clones alone and is incomplete. For V, J and clone size, that table is used; D and trimming come from the DNA. The sample carries about 170,000 clones, about 80% recorded once. The data belong to a study of blood T cell repertoires in COVID-19. Across the whole study: The samples span acute and convalescent COVID-19 from the United States, Italy and Spain.

The CDR3 covers 14 residues. The germline V gene encodes CDR1 LNHDA and CDR2 SQIVND (reference sequence). Trimming took 3 bases from V and 3 from J, leaving 12 bases between them. The receptor was isolated from a man aged 60-69 years with acute or convalescent COVID-19. The chain recombines TRBV19 with TRBJ2-7, with TRBD2 as a possible D gene (6 bases). The source material was peripheral blood. The CDR3 region has the DNA TGTGCCAGTAGTATCGTGTCGGGAGACTACGAGCAGTACTTC. Its protein product is CASSIVSGDYEQYF.